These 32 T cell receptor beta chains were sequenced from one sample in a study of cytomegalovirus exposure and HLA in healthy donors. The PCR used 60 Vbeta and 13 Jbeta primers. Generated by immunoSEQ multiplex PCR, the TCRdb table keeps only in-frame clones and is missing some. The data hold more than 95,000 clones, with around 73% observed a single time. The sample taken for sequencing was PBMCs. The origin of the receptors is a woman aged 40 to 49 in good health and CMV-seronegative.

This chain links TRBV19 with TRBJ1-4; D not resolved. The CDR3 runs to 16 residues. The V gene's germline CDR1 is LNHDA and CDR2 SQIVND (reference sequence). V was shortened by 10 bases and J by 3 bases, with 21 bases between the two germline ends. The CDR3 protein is CATQTHRGPSNEKLFF. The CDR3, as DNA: TGTGCCACCCAGACCCACCGAGGGCCCTCTAATGAAAAACTGTTTTTT.

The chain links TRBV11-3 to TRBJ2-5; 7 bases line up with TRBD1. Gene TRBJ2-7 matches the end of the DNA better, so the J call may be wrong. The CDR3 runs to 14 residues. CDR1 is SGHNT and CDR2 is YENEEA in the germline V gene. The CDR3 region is CASSSRDSHHEQYF. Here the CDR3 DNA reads TGTGCCAGCAGCTCCCGGGACAGTCACCACGAGCAGTACTTC.

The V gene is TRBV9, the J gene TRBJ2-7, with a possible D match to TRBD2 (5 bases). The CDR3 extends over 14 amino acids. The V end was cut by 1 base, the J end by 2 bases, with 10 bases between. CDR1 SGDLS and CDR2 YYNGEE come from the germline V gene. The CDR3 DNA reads TGTGCCAGCAGCGTATTTGAGGGCGCCTACGAGCAGTACTTC. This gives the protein CASSVFEGAYEQYF. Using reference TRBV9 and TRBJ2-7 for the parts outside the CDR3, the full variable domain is DSGVTQTPKHLITATGQRVTLRCSPRSGDLSVYWYQQSLDQGLQFLIQYYNGEERAKGNILERFSAQQFPDLHSELNLSSLELGDSALYFCASSVFEGAYEQYFGPGTRLTVT.

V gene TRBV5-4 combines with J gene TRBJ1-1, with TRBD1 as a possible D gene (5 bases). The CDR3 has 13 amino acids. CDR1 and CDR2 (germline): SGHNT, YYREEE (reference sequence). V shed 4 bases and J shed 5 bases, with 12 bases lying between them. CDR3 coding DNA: TGTGCCAGCAGCCTCGGGACTGCAACTGAAGCTTTCTTT. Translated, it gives CASSLGTATEAFF.

CDR3 region: CASSLRGLAVYNEQFF. The CDR3 coding sequence is TGTGCCAGCAGTCTCAGGGGACTAGCGGTCTACAATGAGCAGTTCTTC. The V and J genes are TRBV2 and TRBJ2-1; TRBD2 matches 11 bases. J was trimmed by 3 bases and V by 5 bases; bases with no gene match: 6. This CDR3 comprises 16 residues. From germline, CDR1 is SNHLY and CDR2 FYNNEI.

CDR3 in DNA: TGTGCCAGCAGCTCCTACAGGGTACGCTACACCTTC. This translates into CASSSYRVRYTF. V gene TRBV5-6 combines with J gene TRBJ1-2; tentatively, D is TRBD1 (6 bases). V gave up 3 bases and J gave up 9 bases, with 12 bases separating them. CDR1 SGHDT and CDR2 YYEEEE come from the germline V gene. The CDR3 runs to 12 residues. Filled out from reference TRBV5-6 and TRBJ1-2, the complete variable domain reads DAGVTQSPTHLIKTRGQQVTLRCSPKSGHDTVSWYQQALGQGPQFIFQYYEEEERQRGNFPDRFSGHQFPNYSSELNVNALLLGDSALYLCASSSYRVRYTFGSGTRLTVV.

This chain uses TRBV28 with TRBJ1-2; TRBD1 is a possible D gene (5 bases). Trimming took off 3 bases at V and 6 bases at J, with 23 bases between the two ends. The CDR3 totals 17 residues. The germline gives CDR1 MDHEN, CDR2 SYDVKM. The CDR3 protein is CASSFSGRQLLANGYTF. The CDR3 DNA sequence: TGTGCCAGCAGTTTTTCAGGTCGACAGCTTCTCGCGAATGGCTACACCTTC.

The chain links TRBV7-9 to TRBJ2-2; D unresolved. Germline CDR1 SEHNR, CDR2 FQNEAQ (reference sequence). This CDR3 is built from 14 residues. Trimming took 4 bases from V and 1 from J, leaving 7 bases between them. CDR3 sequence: CASSSPKNTGELFF. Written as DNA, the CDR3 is TGTGCCAGCAGCTCCCCCAAGAACACCGGGGAGCTGTTTTTT.

Here the CDR3 reads CASGRDSYYEQYF. The CDR3 nucleotides are TGTGCCAGCGGACGGGACAGTTACTACGAGCAGTACTTC. The rearrangement uses TRBV28 and TRBJ2-7, with 7 nucleotides matching TRBD1. Germline CDR1 and CDR2: MDHEN and SYDVKM. The CDR3 is 13 amino acids. V lost 8 bases to trimming and J lost 3 bases; unmatched junction nucleotides: 7.

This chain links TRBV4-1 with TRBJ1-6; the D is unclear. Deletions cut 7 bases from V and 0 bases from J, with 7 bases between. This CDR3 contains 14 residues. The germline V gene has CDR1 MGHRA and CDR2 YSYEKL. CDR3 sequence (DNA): TGCGCCAGCACGGGGAGCTCCTATAATTCACCCCTCCACTTT. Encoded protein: CASTGSSYNSPLHF.

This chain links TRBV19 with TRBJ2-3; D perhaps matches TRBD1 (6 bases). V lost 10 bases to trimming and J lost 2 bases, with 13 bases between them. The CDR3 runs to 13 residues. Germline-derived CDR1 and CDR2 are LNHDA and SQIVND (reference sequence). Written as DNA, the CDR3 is TGTGCCACCCGGACAGAAGTCACAGATACGCAGTATTTT. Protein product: CATRTEVTDTQYF.

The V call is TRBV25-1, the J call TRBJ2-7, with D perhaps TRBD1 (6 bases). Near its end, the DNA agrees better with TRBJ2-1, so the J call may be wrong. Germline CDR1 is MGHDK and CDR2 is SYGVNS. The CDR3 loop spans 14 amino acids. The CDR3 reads CASSVQGKRNEQFF. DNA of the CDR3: TGTGCCAGCAGTGTACAGGGAAAGAGGAATGAGCAGTTCTTC.

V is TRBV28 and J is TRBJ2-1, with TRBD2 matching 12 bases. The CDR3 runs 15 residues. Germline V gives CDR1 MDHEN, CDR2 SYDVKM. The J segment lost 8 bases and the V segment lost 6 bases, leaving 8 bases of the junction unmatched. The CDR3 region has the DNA TGTGCCAGCAGAACGACTAGCGGGAGTATCGATGAGCAGTTCTTC. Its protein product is CASRTTSGSIDEQFF.

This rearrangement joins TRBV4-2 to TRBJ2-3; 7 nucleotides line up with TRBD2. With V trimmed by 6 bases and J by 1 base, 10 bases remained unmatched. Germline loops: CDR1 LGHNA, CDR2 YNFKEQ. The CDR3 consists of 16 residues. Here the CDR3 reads CASRGDLADRTDTQYF. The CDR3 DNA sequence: TGTGCCAGCAGGGGGGATCTAGCGGACCGCACAGATACGCAGTATTTT.

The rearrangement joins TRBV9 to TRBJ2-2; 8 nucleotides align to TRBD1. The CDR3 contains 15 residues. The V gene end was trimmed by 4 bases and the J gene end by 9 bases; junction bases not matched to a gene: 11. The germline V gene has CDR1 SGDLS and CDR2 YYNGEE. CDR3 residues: CASSTPRGPGWELFF. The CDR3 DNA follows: TGTGCCAGCAGCACCCCCAGGGGGCCTGGCTGGGAGCTGTTTTTT.

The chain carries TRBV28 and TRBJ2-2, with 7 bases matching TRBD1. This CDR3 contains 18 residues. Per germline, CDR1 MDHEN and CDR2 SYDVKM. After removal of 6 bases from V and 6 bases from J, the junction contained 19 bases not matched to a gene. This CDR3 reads CASSPTPGGSDWAGELFF. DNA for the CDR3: TGTGCCAGCAGCCCCACTCCAGGGGGTTCTGATTGGGCCGGGGAGCTGTTTTTT.

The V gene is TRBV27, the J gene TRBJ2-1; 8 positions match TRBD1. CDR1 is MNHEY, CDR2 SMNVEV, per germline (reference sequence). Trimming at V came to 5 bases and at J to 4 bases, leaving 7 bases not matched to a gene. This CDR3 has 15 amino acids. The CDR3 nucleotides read TGTGCCAGCAGTGAGCCGGGACAGGATTACAATGAGCAGTTCTTC. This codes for CASSEPGQDYNEQFF.

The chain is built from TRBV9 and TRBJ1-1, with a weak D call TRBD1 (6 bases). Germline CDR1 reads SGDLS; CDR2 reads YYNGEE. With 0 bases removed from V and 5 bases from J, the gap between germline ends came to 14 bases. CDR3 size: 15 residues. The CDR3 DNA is TGTGCCAGCAGCGTAGCGGGTCAGGGGTGGACTGAAGCTTTCTTT. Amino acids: CASSVAGQGWTEAFF.

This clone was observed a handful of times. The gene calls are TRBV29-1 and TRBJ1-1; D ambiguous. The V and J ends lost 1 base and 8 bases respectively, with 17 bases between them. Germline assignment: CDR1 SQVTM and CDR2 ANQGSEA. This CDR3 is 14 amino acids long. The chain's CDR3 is CSVEGPGGSGEAFF. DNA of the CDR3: TGCAGCGTTGAAGGGCCCGGAGGAAGTGGGGAAGCTTTCTTT.

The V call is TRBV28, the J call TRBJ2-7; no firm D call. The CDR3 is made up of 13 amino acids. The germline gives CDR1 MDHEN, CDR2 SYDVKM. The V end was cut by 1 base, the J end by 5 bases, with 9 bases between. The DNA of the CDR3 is TGTGCCAGCAGTTTATATAGCAAGGACGAGCAGTACTTC. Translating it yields CASSLYSKDEQYF.

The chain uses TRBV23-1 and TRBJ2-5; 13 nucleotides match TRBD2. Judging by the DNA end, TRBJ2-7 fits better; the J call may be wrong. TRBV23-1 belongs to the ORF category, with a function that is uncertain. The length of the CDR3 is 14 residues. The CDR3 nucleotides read TGCGCCAGTAGCGGGACTAGCGGGACCTACGAGCAGTACTTC. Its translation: CASSGTSGTYEQYF.

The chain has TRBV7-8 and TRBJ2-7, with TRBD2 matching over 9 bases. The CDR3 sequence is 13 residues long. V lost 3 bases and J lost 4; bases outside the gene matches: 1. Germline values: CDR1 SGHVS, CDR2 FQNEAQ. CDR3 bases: TGTGCCAGCAGCTTTAGCGGGAGTTACGAGCAGTACTTC. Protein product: CASSFSGSYEQYF.

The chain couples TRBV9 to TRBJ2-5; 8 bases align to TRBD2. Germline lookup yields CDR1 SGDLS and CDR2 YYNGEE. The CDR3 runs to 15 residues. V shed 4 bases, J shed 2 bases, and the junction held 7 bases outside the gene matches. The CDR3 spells CASSLSGTRQETQYF. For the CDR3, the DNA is TGTGCCAGCAGCCTAAGCGGGACTAGGCAAGAGACCCAGTACTTC.

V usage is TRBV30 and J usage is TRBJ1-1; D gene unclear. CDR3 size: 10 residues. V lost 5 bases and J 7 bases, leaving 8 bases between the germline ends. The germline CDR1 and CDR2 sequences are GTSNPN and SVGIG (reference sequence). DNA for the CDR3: TGTGCCTGGTGTAGAATTGAAGCTTTCTTT. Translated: CAWCRIEAFF.

The CDR3 is CASSLTLSFLNTEAFF. The CDR3 DNA reads TGTGCCAGCAGCTTGACTTTAAGTTTTTTGAACACTGAAGCTTTCTTT. The V gene is TRBV5-6, the J gene TRBJ1-1; D is unclear. The CDR3 covers 16 residues. V gave up 1 base and J gave up 0 bases, with 13 bases separating them. The germline gives CDR1 SGHDT, CDR2 YYEEEE.

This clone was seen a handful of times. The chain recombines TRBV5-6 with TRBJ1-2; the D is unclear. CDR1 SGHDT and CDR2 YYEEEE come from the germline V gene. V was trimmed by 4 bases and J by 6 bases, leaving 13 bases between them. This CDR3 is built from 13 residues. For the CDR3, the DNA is TGTGCCAGCAGCCAGGACTCCCTGCATGGCTACACCTTC. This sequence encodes CASSQDSLHGYTF.

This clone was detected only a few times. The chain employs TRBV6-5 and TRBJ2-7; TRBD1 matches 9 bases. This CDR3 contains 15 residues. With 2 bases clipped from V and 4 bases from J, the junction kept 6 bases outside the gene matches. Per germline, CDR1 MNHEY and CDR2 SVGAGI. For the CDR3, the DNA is TGTGCCAGCAGTTACGATGGGACAGGGTCATACGAGCAGTACTTC. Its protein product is CASSYDGTGSYEQYF.

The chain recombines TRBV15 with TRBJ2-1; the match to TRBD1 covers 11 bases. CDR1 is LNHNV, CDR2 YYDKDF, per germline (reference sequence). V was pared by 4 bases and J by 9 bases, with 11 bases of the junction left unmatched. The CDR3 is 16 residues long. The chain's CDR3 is CATSIGVGTGGCEQFF. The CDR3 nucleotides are TGTGCCACCAGCATAGGGGTAGGGACAGGGGGGTGTGAGCAGTTCTTC.

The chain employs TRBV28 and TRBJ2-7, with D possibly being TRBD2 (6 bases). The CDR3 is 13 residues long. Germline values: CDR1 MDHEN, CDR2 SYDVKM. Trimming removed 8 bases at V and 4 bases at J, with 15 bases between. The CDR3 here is CASFHFGGYEQYF. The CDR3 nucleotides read TGTGCCAGCTTCCACTTCGGGGGATACGAGCAGTACTTC.

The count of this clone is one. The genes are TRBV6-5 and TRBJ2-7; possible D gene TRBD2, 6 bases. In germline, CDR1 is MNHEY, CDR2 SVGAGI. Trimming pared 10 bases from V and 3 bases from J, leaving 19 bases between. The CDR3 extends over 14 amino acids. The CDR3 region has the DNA TGTGCCACCAGGACACCGGGACTGATCTACGAGCAGTACTTC. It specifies CATRTPGLIYEQYF.

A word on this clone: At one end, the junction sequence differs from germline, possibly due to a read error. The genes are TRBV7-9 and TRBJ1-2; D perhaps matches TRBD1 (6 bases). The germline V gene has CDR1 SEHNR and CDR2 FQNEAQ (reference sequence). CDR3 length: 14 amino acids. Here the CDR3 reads CSSSATRTAYGYTF. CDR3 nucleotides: TGTTCCAGCAGCGCCACTCGGACAGCTTATGGCTACACCTTC.

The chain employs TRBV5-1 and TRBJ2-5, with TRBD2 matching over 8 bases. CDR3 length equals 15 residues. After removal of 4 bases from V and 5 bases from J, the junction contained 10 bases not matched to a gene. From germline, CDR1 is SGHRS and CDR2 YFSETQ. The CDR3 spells CASSLEGLGKETQYF. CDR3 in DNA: TGCGCCAGCAGCCTGGAGGGACTAGGAAAGGAGACCCAGTACTTC.